This T cell receptor beta chain was captured by sequencing in a study of early T cells in non-severe SARS-CoV-2 infection. About the research overall: Alpha and beta chains were unpaired, from unsorted whole-blood bulk RNA.

Trimming removed 3 bases from V and 2 bases from J; junction bases left unmatched: 5. There are 15 residues in the CDR3. Germline CDR1 and CDR2: LNHNV and YYDKDF (reference sequence). One entry per CDR3 protein, called by TCRdb with MiXCR from the 5' RACE reads. The table records more than 50,000 distinct CDR3 sequences, roughly 12% of them present only once. The sample taken for sequencing was whole blood. This clonotype was sampled from an adult who was a healthcare worker with PCR-confirmed SARS-CoV-2 infection or an uninfected control (not recorded which). This chain links TRBV15 with TRBJ2-7; TRBD1 agrees at 9 bases. In DNA form, the CDR3 reads TGTGCCACCAGCAGGGGACAGGGAGTTACCTACGAGCAGTACTTC. Translating it yields CATSRGQGVTYEQYF.